The rows below give T cell receptor beta chains drawn from one sample of a study of cytomegalovirus exposure and HLA in healthy donors. The assay was immunoSEQ multiplex PCR, and TCRdb's table has in-frame clones only and misses some. The data show roughly 120,000 clones, about 76% seen once. Sample: PBMCs. All receptors come from a man aged 55 to 69 in good health and CMV-seropositive. CDR3s include the opening cysteine and the closing phenylalanine or tryptophan. Each record gives: J gene, V gene, D gene, clone size, CDR3 DNA, CDR3 protein. D genes are given only for firm matches. Clone size appears in some rows only: once, few, many, or a class for an expanded clone.

j_gene: TRBJ1-6
v_gene: TRBV6-1
d_gene: TRBD1
abundance: .
CDR3nt: TGTGCCAGCAGTGAAGAGACAGGGTATTCTAATTCACCCCTCCACTTT
CDR3aa: CASSEETGYSNSPLHF

j_gene: TRBJ2-7
v_gene: TRBV7-2
d_gene: .
abundance: .
CDR3nt: TGTGCCAGCAGCTTAGGTCGCGGGTCCTACGAGCAGTACTTC
CDR3aa: CASSLGRGSYEQYF

j_gene: TRBJ1-2
v_gene: TRBV5-6
d_gene: TRBD1
abundance: many
CDR3nt: TGTGCCAGCAGCTTGGGGGACAGGGGTTTTGGCTACACCTTC
CDR3aa: CASSLGDRGFGYTF

j_gene: TRBJ1-1
v_gene: TRBV16
d_gene: .
abundance: .
CDR3nt: TGTGCCAGCAGCCTACAGGGGAACACTGAAGCTTTCTTT
CDR3aa: CASSLQGNTEAFF

j_gene: TRBJ1-1
v_gene: TRBV5-8
d_gene: TRBD1
abundance: .
CDR3nt: TGTGCCAGCAGGATCGGACAGGGGCGGAACACTGAAGCTTTCTTT
CDR3aa: CASRIGQGRNTEAFF

j_gene: TRBJ1-1
v_gene: TRBV29-1
d_gene: .
abundance: .
CDR3nt: TGCAGCGTTACCCCTAGTGCTGGGAGCGAAGCTTTCTTT
CDR3aa: CSVTPSAGSEAFF

j_gene: TRBJ2-7
v_gene: TRBV6-5
d_gene: .
abundance: once
CDR3nt: TGTGCCAGCAGTCTAGCTAGCGAGCAGTACTTC
CDR3aa: CASSLASEQYF

j_gene: TRBJ1-1
v_gene: TRBV7-8
d_gene: TRBD1
abundance: .
CDR3nt: TGTGCCAGCAGCTGGACAGGGAGGACTGAAGCTTTCTTT
CDR3aa: CASSWTGRTEAFF

j_gene: TRBJ1-2
v_gene: TRBV5-1
d_gene: .
abundance: .
CDR3nt: TGCGCCAGCAGCTTAAGGGGCCTGAATGGCTACACCTTC
CDR3aa: CASSLRGLNGYTF

j_gene: TRBJ2-7
v_gene: TRBV19
d_gene: .
abundance: .
CDR3nt: TGTGCCAGTTCCAGGGTCATCGGCGCCTACGAGCAGTACTTC
CDR3aa: CASSRVIGAYEQYF

j_gene: TRBJ2-5
v_gene: TRBV7-2
d_gene: .
abundance: .
CDR3nt: TGTGCCAGCAGCTTGAGGGGGGGCCCCTCCACCCAGTACTTC
CDR3aa: CASSLRGGPSTQYF

j_gene: TRBJ1-1
v_gene: TRBV9
d_gene: TRBD1
abundance: .
CDR3nt: TGTGCCAGCAGCGGACCGACAGGGCCGCAGAACACTGAAGCTTTCTTT
CDR3aa: CASSGPTGPQNTEAFF

j_gene: TRBJ1-2
v_gene: TRBV5-4
d_gene: TRBD1
abundance: .
CDR3nt: TGTGCCAGCAGCACGGGACAGGGGGATGGCTACACCTTC
CDR3aa: CASSTGQGDGYTF

j_gene: TRBJ2-1
v_gene: TRBV10-3
d_gene: TRBD2
abundance: .
CDR3nt: TGTGCCATCGGGCTAGCGGGGGGGGATGAGCAGTTCTTC
CDR3aa: CAIGLAGGDEQFF

j_gene: TRBJ2-3
v_gene: TRBV11-3
d_gene: TRBD2
abundance: few
CDR3nt: TGTGCCAGCAGCTCCCCCCGGGCGGGAGGGAGCACAGATACGCAGTATTTT
CDR3aa: CASSSPRAGGSTDTQYF

j_gene: TRBJ1-4
v_gene: TRBV5-1
d_gene: TRBD1
abundance: .
CDR3nt: TGCGCCAGCAGTTTACCGGGACAGGGGGCCGGAGGTGAAAAACTGTTTTTT
CDR3aa: CASSLPGQGAGGEKLFF

j_gene: TRBJ2-7
v_gene: TRBV27
d_gene: .
abundance: .
CDR3nt: TGTGCCAGCAGTTTATCCGCAGGTCTGTACGAGCAGTACTTC
CDR3aa: CASSLSAGLYEQYF

j_gene: TRBJ1-5
v_gene: TRBV19
d_gene: TRBD1
abundance: .
CDR3nt: TGTGCCAGTAGTATCGGGCAGGGGGTCCAGCCCCAGCATTTT
CDR3aa: CASSIGQGVQPQHF

j_gene: TRBJ2-3
v_gene: TRBV11-2
d_gene: TRBD2
abundance: .
CDR3nt: TGTGCCAGCAGCTCGGGACTAGCGGTGAGCACAGATACGCAGTATTTT
CDR3aa: CASSSGLAVSTDTQYF

j_gene: TRBJ1-1
v_gene: TRBV7-7
d_gene: TRBD1
abundance: .
CDR3nt: TGTGTCAGCAGCAGATTCGAGACAGGGCCAACTGAAGCTTTCTTT
CDR3aa: CVSSRFETGPTEAFF

j_gene: TRBJ1-2
v_gene: TRBV18
d_gene: .
abundance: .
CDR3nt: TGTGCCAGCTCACCACAGGGGGAGCGCGTTTATGGCTACACCTTC
CDR3aa: CASSPQGERVYGYTF

j_gene: TRBJ2-4
v_gene: TRBV10-3
d_gene: TRBD1
abundance: .
CDR3nt: TGTGCCATCAGCGAATCCGGGACAGAAGGGATTCAGTACTTC
CDR3aa: CAISESGTEGIQYF

j_gene: TRBJ2-5
v_gene: TRBV4-1
d_gene: TRBD2
abundance: .
CDR3nt: TGCGCCAGCAGAATCGAGCCGGGAGCGGGGGAGCAGTACTTC
CDR3aa: CASRIEPGAGEQYF

j_gene: TRBJ1-2
v_gene: TRBV29-1
d_gene: TRBD1
abundance: .
CDR3nt: TGCAGCGTTGTCTCCGGGACAGTTAACTATGGCTACACCTTC
CDR3aa: CSVVSGTVNYGYTF

j_gene: TRBJ1-5
v_gene: TRBV7-6
d_gene: TRBD1
abundance: .
CDR3nt: TGTGCCAGCAGCAAAGGGGGACAGGGAGGACAGCCCCAGCATTTT
CDR3aa: CASSKGGQGGQPQHF

j_gene: TRBJ2-1
v_gene: TRBV5-4
d_gene: TRBD1
abundance: .
CDR3nt: TGTGCCAGCAGCTCGCCCTCGACAGGGTATGGCAATGAGCAGTTCTTC
CDR3aa: CASSSPSTGYGNEQFF

j_gene: TRBJ1-2
v_gene: TRBV5-6
d_gene: .
abundance: .
CDR3nt: TGTGCCAGCAGACTTACAGGGAGCTATGGCTACACCTTC
CDR3aa: CASRLTGSYGYTF

j_gene: TRBJ2-7
v_gene: TRBV5-6
d_gene: .
abundance: .
CDR3nt: TGTGCCAGCAGCTCGGGGGATGCCTACGAGCAGTACTTC
CDR3aa: CASSSGDAYEQYF

j_gene: TRBJ1-1
v_gene: TRBV29-1
d_gene: .
abundance: .
CDR3nt: TGCAGCGTTGCAGGGAAGGGCACTGAAGCTTTCTTT
CDR3aa: CSVAGKGTEAFF

j_gene: TRBJ2-7
v_gene: TRBV18
d_gene: TRBD1
abundance: .
CDR3nt: TGTGCCAGCTCACCAGGACAGGGGTATACCTACGAGCAGTACTTC
CDR3aa: CASSPGQGYTYEQYF

j_gene: TRBJ2-1
v_gene: TRBV4-2
d_gene: .
abundance: few
CDR3nt: TGTGCCAGCAGGATCGTTGGGGGCCACCCCCGCGCCAACAATGAGCAGTTCTTC
CDR3aa: CASRIVGGHPRANNEQFF

j_gene: TRBJ2-6
v_gene: TRBV30
d_gene: TRBD1
abundance: .
CDR3nt: TGTGCCTGGGAGGGACAGGGCGGCGGTGGGGCCAACGTCCTGACTTTC
CDR3aa: CAWEGQGGGGANVLTF

j_gene: TRBJ2-5
v_gene: TRBV2
d_gene: TRBD2
abundance: .
CDR3nt: TGTGCCAGCACCGAAGGGGGTAGCGGGAGGGGAGAGACCCAGTACTTC
CDR3aa: CASTEGGSGRGETQYF

j_gene: TRBJ1-1
v_gene: TRBV7-9
d_gene: TRBD1
abundance: .
CDR3nt: TGTGCCAGCAGTGGACAGGGGGACACTGAAGCTTTCTTT
CDR3aa: CASSGQGDTEAFF

j_gene: TRBJ2-2
v_gene: TRBV11-2
d_gene: .
abundance: few
CDR3nt: TGTGCCAGCAGCCCCCCTCTTATACGCGGCGGGGAGCTGTTTTTT
CDR3aa: CASSPPLIRGGELFF

j_gene: TRBJ1-5
v_gene: TRBV7-2
d_gene: .
abundance: .
CDR3nt: TGTGCCAGCAGCTTCAAGCCCGATCAGCCCCAGCATTTT
CDR3aa: CASSFKPDQPQHF

j_gene: TRBJ2-3
v_gene: TRBV28
d_gene: TRBD1
abundance: .
CDR3nt: TGTGCCAGCAGTTTCGCCGGGACAGGGGATCTAGATACGCAGTATTTT
CDR3aa: CASSFAGTGDLDTQYF

j_gene: TRBJ2-7
v_gene: TRBV27
d_gene: TRBD1
abundance: .
CDR3nt: TGTGCCAGCAGTCCGCGGACAGGGGTGTCCTACGAGCAGTACTTC
CDR3aa: CASSPRTGVSYEQYF

j_gene: TRBJ2-7
v_gene: TRBV7-2
d_gene: TRBD2
abundance: .
CDR3nt: TGTGCCAGCAGCCCCCCAGGAGCGGGAGGATTAGGGCAGTACTTC
CDR3aa: CASSPPGAGGLGQYF

j_gene: TRBJ1-1
v_gene: TRBV11-2
d_gene: TRBD1
abundance: .
CDR3nt: TGTGCCAGCATCAGCACGACAGGGGCCTCTGAAGCTTTCTTT
CDR3aa: CASISTTGASEAFF

j_gene: TRBJ2-7
v_gene: TRBV5-1
d_gene: TRBD1
abundance: once
CDR3nt: TGCGCCAGCAGCTTGGCCCGGGACAGGGGGACCTACGAGCAGTACTTC
CDR3aa: CASSLARDRGTYEQYF

j_gene: TRBJ2-2
v_gene: TRBV12-5
d_gene: .
abundance: .
CDR3nt: TGTGCTAGTGGTTTGTCCCCCTACCTACGGGGATATGCCGGGGAGCTGTTTTTT
CDR3aa: CASGLSPYLRGYAGELFF

j_gene: TRBJ1-2
v_gene: TRBV6-5
d_gene: TRBD1
abundance: once
CDR3nt: TGTGCCAGCAGTTACTCCGGGACAGATAACTATGGCTACACCTTC
CDR3aa: CASSYSGTDNYGYTF

j_gene: TRBJ1-2
v_gene: TRBV2
d_gene: TRBD1
abundance: .
CDR3nt: TGTGCCAGCAGGGAAACAGGGGACTATGGCTACACCTTC
CDR3aa: CASRETGDYGYTF

j_gene: TRBJ1-2
v_gene: TRBV6-1
d_gene: .
abundance: few
CDR3nt: TGTGCCAGCAGCACTGGAGGGGTTAACTATGGCTACACCTTC
CDR3aa: CASSTGGVNYGYTF

j_gene: TRBJ2-1
v_gene: TRBV7-3
d_gene: TRBD2
abundance: .
CDR3nt: TGTGCCAGCAGCTTTACTAGCGGGGGGCGGAAGTCCTACAATGAGCAGTTCTTC
CDR3aa: CASSFTSGGRKSYNEQFF

j_gene: TRBJ2-1
v_gene: TRBV13
d_gene: TRBD2
abundance: few
CDR3nt: TGTGCCAGCAGCTTTCGCCGGGCTAGCGGGAGTTATGAGCAGTTCTTC
CDR3aa: CASSFRRASGSYEQFF

j_gene: TRBJ2-2
v_gene: TRBV18
d_gene: .
abundance: .
CDR3nt: TGTGCCAGCTCACTGGGGGACATCAACACCGGGGAGCTGTTTTTT
CDR3aa: CASSLGDINTGELFF

j_gene: TRBJ2-3
v_gene: TRBV29-1
d_gene: TRBD2
abundance: few
CDR3nt: TGCAGCGGGGGGACTAGCGGGAGCACAGATACGCAGTATTTT
CDR3aa: CSGGTSGSTDTQYF

j_gene: TRBJ2-5
v_gene: TRBV10-3
d_gene: TRBD2
abundance: .
CDR3nt: TGTGCCATCAGTGAGTCGACGGGCGGGAGGAGGGTAGAGACCCAGTACTTC
CDR3aa: CAISESTGGRRVETQYF

j_gene: TRBJ2-2
v_gene: TRBV10-1
d_gene: .
abundance: .
CDR3nt: TGCGCCAGCAGGTACACCGACACCGGGGAGCTGTTTTTT
CDR3aa: CASRYTDTGELFF

j_gene: TRBJ2-7
v_gene: TRBV27
d_gene: TRBD2
abundance: .
CDR3nt: TGTGCCAGCAGTTTGACGGGAGGCGAGCAGTACTTC
CDR3aa: CASSLTGGEQYF

j_gene: TRBJ1-1
v_gene: TRBV30
d_gene: TRBD1
abundance: .
CDR3nt: TGTGCCTGGAGTCGGACAGGCAGTATCGCTTTCTTT
CDR3aa: CAWSRTGSIAFF

j_gene: TRBJ1-3
v_gene: TRBV6-6
d_gene: TRBD1
abundance: many
CDR3nt: TGTGCCAGCAGCCCCCAGGGGGTCGCTGGAAACACCATATATTTT
CDR3aa: CASSPQGVAGNTIYF

j_gene: TRBJ1-2
v_gene: TRBV19
d_gene: .
abundance: .
CDR3nt: TGTGCCAGTAGTGGACAGACCGGTAAAAACTATGGCTACACCTTC
CDR3aa: CASSGQTGKNYGYTF

j_gene: TRBJ2-1
v_gene: TRBV4-1
d_gene: TRBD2
abundance: few
CDR3nt: TGCGCCAGCAGCCAATTTCGTCCCGGGACTAGCGGGAGGTATAGCTCCTACAATGAGCAGTTCTTC
CDR3aa: CASSQFRPGTSGRYSSYNEQFF

j_gene: TRBJ2-1
v_gene: TRBV29-1
d_gene: TRBD1
abundance: .
CDR3nt: TGCAGCGCTTGGACAGGCCTCTTCTCCTACAATGAGCAGTTCTTC
CDR3aa: CSAWTGLFSYNEQFF

j_gene: TRBJ2-7
v_gene: TRBV11-2
d_gene: TRBD1
abundance: .
CDR3nt: TGTGCCAGCACCCTTAGTCTGGGACAGGGTTTCTACGAGCAGTACTTC
CDR3aa: CASTLSLGQGFYEQYF

j_gene: TRBJ2-4
v_gene: TRBV4-2
d_gene: .
abundance: once
CDR3nt: TGTGCCAGCAGCCAAGATCTCACGTCACTCCAAAACATTCAGTACTTC
CDR3aa: CASSQDLTSLQNIQYF

j_gene: TRBJ1-1
v_gene: TRBV5-4
d_gene: .
abundance: .
CDR3nt: TGTGCCAGCAGGGGGGGCCCGCGGGAGAGCACTGAAGCTTTCTTT
CDR3aa: CASRGGPRESTEAFF